This entry lists 12 T cell receptor beta chains sequenced from one sample in a study of blood T cells in healthy people across ages. It was with a sample-barcoded 5' primer and a J-beta primer mix that a second PCR of about 6 to 12 cycles was run. One entry per CDR3 protein, called by TCRdb with MiXCR from the 5' RACE reads. The sample consists of approximately 700,000 distinct CDR3 sequences, 32% of them appearing once. The sample taken for sequencing was blood. Every receptor here comes from an elderly woman in good health.

There are a few counts of this clonotype. A read error may be the cause here, since a much bigger clone is one base away. V and J are TRBV5-1 and TRBJ2-1; 11 bases line up with TRBD2. The J call could be wrong; TRBJ2-7 is a better fit for the DNA end. This CDR3 has 15 residues. Germline lookup yields CDR1 SGHRS and CDR2 YFSETQ. CDR3 sequence: CASTSGGLSYNEQYF. Here the CDR3 DNA reads TGCGCCAGCACTAGCGGGGGGCTGTCCTACAATGAGCAGTACTTC.

This clonotype was detected ten times or more. A much larger clone lies a single base off, so this may be a read error. The J gene is TRBJ2-7, the V gene TRBV2; weak D call: TRBD1 (6 bases). Germline V CDR1 and CDR2: SNHLY, FYNNEI. This CDR3 region has 13 residues. The ends were cut back, 6 bases at V and 4 bases at J, with 13 bases in the middle. The CDR3: CASRSLTGYEQYF. The CDR3 region has the DNA TGTGCCAGCAGGAGCCTTACAGGGTACGAGCAGTACTTC.

This clonotype has a count of ten or more. The chain couples TRBV3-1 to TRBJ2-1; 8 positions agree with TRBD1. Germline V gene sequence: CDR1 LGHDT, CDR2 YNNKEL (reference sequence). After removal of 4 bases from V and 8 bases from J, the junction contained 10 bases not matched to a gene. The CDR3 is made up of 15 amino acids. For the CDR3, the DNA is TGTGCCAGCAGCCTCGCGGCAGGGGGCAACGATGAGCAGTTCTTC. It codes for CASSLAAGGNDEQFF.

The rearrangement links TRBV28 to TRBJ2-7; 9 nucleotides line up with TRBD2. Trimming removed 6 bases from V and 6 bases from J; junction bases left unmatched: 9. The CDR3 is 14 amino acids. Germline V gene data show CDR1 as MDHEN and CDR2 as SYDVKM. The DNA for the CDR3 is TGTGCCAGCAGCTGGGGACTAGCCCTCAGCGAGCAGTACTTC. Its translation: CASSWGLALSEQYF.

This clonotype came up many times. This chain connects TRBV9 to TRBJ2-7; D might be TRBD1 or TRBD2, each matching 6 bases. Germline loops: CDR1 SGDLS, CDR2 YYNGEE. Between the trimmed V and J ends, which lost 7 bases and 5 bases, there was a span of 16 bases. The CDR3 loop spans 13 amino acids. The CDR3 DNA is TGTGCCAGCTCGCGGAGGGGGGCTGACGAGCAGTACTTC. It specifies CASSRRGADEQYF.

This clonotype has more than one count but fewer than ten. The rearrangement links TRBV6-2 or TRBV6-3 to TRBJ1-2, with a tentative D call TRBD1 (5 bases). Trimming took 7 bases from V and 2 from J, leaving 11 bases between them. The CDR3 is 13 residues long. From germline, CDR1 is MNHEY and CDR2 SVGEGT. CDR3 sequence: CASNQGPNYGYTF. DNA for the CDR3: TGTGCCAGCAATCAGGGACCGAACTATGGCTACACCTTC.

As for this clonotype: A clone one base away is much larger, so this may be a read error. The chain combines TRBV11-1 with TRBJ2-5, with D unclear. From germline, CDR1 is SGHAT and CDR2 FQDESV (reference sequence). The CDR3 sequence is 14 residues long. V dropped 2 bases and J dropped 11 bases, with 18 bases sitting between them. CDR3: CASSLLTDHNEQYF. CDR3 in DNA: TGTGCCAGCAGCTTACTGACGGACCACAATGAGCAGTACTTC.

This rearrangement joins TRBV20-1 to TRBJ2-7; weak D call: TRBD2 (6 bases). The CDR3 extends over 13 amino acids. Looked up from germline, CDR1 is DFQATT and CDR2 is SNEGSKA (reference sequence). V lost 7 bases and J lost 2, with 15 bases in between. CDR3 amino acids: CSVLGGPTYEQYF. CDR3 in DNA: TGCAGTGTTCTGGGGGGTCCCACCTACGAGCAGTACTTC.

This clonotype was recorded at least ten times. The chain recombines TRBV7-2 with TRBJ2-7; a weak D match, TRBD1 (5 bases). The CDR3 sequence is 16 residues long. Per the germline V gene, CDR1 is SGHTA and CDR2 is FQGNSA. V lost 1 base and J 4 bases, leaving 17 bases between the germline ends. CDR3 loop: CASSLVVSGAGYEQYF. For the CDR3, the DNA is TGTGCCAGCAGCTTAGTGGTTAGTGGGGCTGGATACGAGCAGTACTTC.

This rearrangement joins TRBV5-1 to TRBJ2-1; 12 nucleotides agree with TRBD2. Trimming cost V 5 bases and J 10 bases; bases outside gene matches: 10. The CDR3 is 15 residues long. From germline, CDR1 is SGHRS and CDR2 YFSETQ. The CDR3 spells CASSLTSGGTREQFF. The CDR3 region has the DNA TGCGCCAGCAGTTTGACTAGCGGGGGAACAAGGGAGCAGTTCTTC.

In this sample, this clonotype turned up once. Possible read error: a much larger clone is one base away. The chain uses TRBV28 and TRBJ1-2; 7 nucleotides agree with TRBD1. CDR1 MDHEN and CDR2 SYDVKM come from the germline V gene. This CDR3 region has 14 residues. CDR3: CASLPRGAYYGYAF. The DNA for the CDR3 is TGTGCCAGCTTACCCAGGGGGGCATACTATGGCTACGCCTTC.

The rearrangement uses TRBV20-1 and TRBJ2-5; perhaps TRBD2 as D (7 bases). Trimming took 4 bases from V and 11 from J, leaving 23 bases between them. CDR3 length: 14 residues. CDR1 and CDR2 from the germline V gene are DFQATT and SNEGSKA (reference sequence). CDR3 in amino acids: CSATIGGTHNEQYF. In DNA, the CDR3 is TGCAGTGCTACCATCGGGGGGACACACAATGAGCAGTACTTC.